These 17 T cell receptor beta chains were all obtained from the same sample, sequenced in a study of T cell responses to AZD1222 COVID-19 vaccine. TCRdb's table, derived via immunoSEQ multiplex PCR, lists solely in-frame clones and lacks some. Found here are roughly 150,000 clones, approximately 92% of them singletons; the top ten hold approximately 7.2%. The input for sequencing was peripheral blood, taken on day 0 of AZD1222 vaccination. These receptors were taken from an adult in good health.

The V and J genes are TRBV9 and TRBJ1-6, with D uncertain. Trimming took off 0 bases at V and 16 bases at J, with 23 bases between the two ends. Germline CDR1 SGDLS, CDR2 YYNGEE. The CDR3 is made up of 16 amino acids. The CDR3 nucleotides are TGTGCCAGCAGCGTAGATCGGGCCGGACCTCGAGCGGGGCTCCACTTT. Translation gives CASSVDRAGPRAGLHF.

V usage is TRBV3-1 (or the pseudogene TRBV3-2) and J usage is TRBJ2-2; D uncertain. CDR3 size: 16 residues. From germline, CDR1 is LGHDT and CDR2 YNNKEL (reference sequence). V dropped 0 bases and J dropped 4 bases, with 12 bases sitting between them. CDR3 loop: CASSQDSLTLTGELFF. The DNA of the CDR3 is TGTGCCAGCAGCCAAGACAGCCTGACACTCACCGGGGAGCTGTTTTTT.

This clone occurred once. The rearrangement joins TRBV12-3 or TRBV12-4 to TRBJ2-7; no clear D gene. This CDR3 is 12 amino acids long. The V end was cut by 4 bases, the J end by 0 bases, with 4 bases between. The CDR3 sequence is CASSYSSYEQYV. The CDR3 region has the DNA TGTGCCAGCAGTTATAGCTCCTACGAGCAGTACGTC.

The chain links TRBV6-5 to TRBJ2-1, with D tentatively TRBD2 (5 bases). The germline V gene has CDR1 MNHEY and CDR2 SVGAGI. V dropped 6 bases and J dropped 8 bases, with 20 bases sitting between them. The length of the CDR3 is 15 residues. Here the CDR3 reads CASRPGVLVGDEQFF. The CDR3 DNA reads TGTGCCAGCAGGCCCGGAGTACTAGTAGGCGATGAGCAGTTCTTC.

This sequence joins TRBV28 and TRBJ1-3; the D gene is possibly TRBD1 (5 bases). Per germline, CDR1 MDHEN and CDR2 SYDVKM. The V gene lost 3 bases and the J gene lost 1 base, with 10 bases spanning the gap. This CDR3 spans 15 amino acids. CDR3 DNA sequence: TGTGCCAGCAGTTTTAGGGGTTATTCTGGAAACACCATATATTTT. Protein product: CASSFRGYSGNTIYF.

The V and J genes are TRBV19 and TRBJ2-7; 7 nucleotides line up with TRBD2. This CDR3 is 16 amino acids long. The V gene's germline CDR1 is LNHDA and CDR2 SQIVND (reference sequence). Unmatched junction bases numbered 11, after V lost 0 bases and J lost 6 bases. The CDR3 loop reads CASSIDLASGFLEQYF. The CDR3 nucleotides are TGTGCCAGTAGTATAGATCTGGCTAGCGGCTTTCTCGAGCAGTACTTC.

This sequence joins TRBV3-1 (or the pseudogene TRBV3-2) and TRBJ2-7; D is possibly TRBD2 (6 bases). Trimming removed 2 bases at V and 3 bases at J, with 11 bases between. This CDR3 has 14 residues. Germline CDR1 and CDR2: LGHDT and YNNKEL (reference sequence). The CDR3 loop reads CASSQHGGDYEQYV. CDR3 coding DNA: TGTGCCAGCAGCCAACACGGGGGAGACTACGAGCAGTACGTC.

The gene calls are TRBV25-1 and TRBJ1-2, with unresolved D. The germline V gene encodes CDR1 MGHDK and CDR2 SYGVNS. Trimming stripped 9 bases from V and 6 bases from J, with 14 bases between. The CDR3 sequence is 12 residues long. This CDR3 is CASLNGVHGYTF. The DNA for the CDR3 is TGTGCCAGTCTGAATGGGGTTCATGGCTACACCTTC.

This clone was detected only once. The V call is TRBV2, the J call TRBJ2-1; 7 nucleotides match TRBD1. The CDR3 totals 16 residues. From germline, CDR1 is SNHLY and CDR2 FYNNEI. J gave up 0 bases and V 6 bases, and 8 bases lay outside the gene matches. The CDR3 DNA sequence: TGTGCCAGCAGGACAGGGCCCTACAGCTCCTACAATGAGCAGTTCTTC. Residues: CASRTGPYSSYNEQFF.

The V and J genes are TRBV2 and TRBJ1-6; D is uncertain. CDR1 SNHLY and CDR2 FYNNEI come from the germline V gene. V was clipped by 10 bases and J by 7 bases, with 14 bases between them. The CDR3 is 13 amino acids. The DNA for the CDR3 is TGTGCCACCACGAACACGGAAAATTCACCCCTCCACTTT. Translation gives CATTNTENSPLHF.

This chain uses TRBV9 with TRBJ2-7; 9 bases align to TRBD1. Trimming cost V 3 bases and J 2 bases; bases outside gene matches: 3. Germline V CDR1 and CDR2: SGDLS, YYNGEE. The CDR3 consists of 14 residues. CDR3 coding DNA: TGTGCCAGCAGCGAAAGGACAGGGGCCTACGAGCAGTACTTC. Protein: CASSERTGAYEQYF.

The chain carries TRBV2 and TRBJ1-2; possibly TRBD1 for D (5 bases). V dropped 7 bases and J dropped 2 bases, with 20 bases sitting between them. The germline V gene has CDR1 SNHLY and CDR2 FYNNEI. The CDR3 extends over 16 amino acids. CDR3 amino acids: CASTLDTTLGNYGYTF. CDR3 in DNA: TGTGCCAGCACCCTGGACACCACCCTAGGGAACTATGGCTACACCTTC.

The rearrangement links TRBV27 to TRBJ1-2, with 10 bases that match TRBD1. The germline gives CDR1 MNHEY, CDR2 SMNVEV (reference sequence). The CDR3 length is 14 residues. Losses at the gene ends were 4 bases for V and 2 bases for J; bases not matched to a gene: 1. The DNA for the CDR3 is TGTGCCAGCAGTTGGACAGGGGGGAACTATGGCTACACCTTC. Amino acids: CASSWTGGNYGYTF.

V usage is TRBV7-9 and J usage is TRBJ1-1; unclear D gene. CDR1 and CDR2 (germline): SEHNR, FQNEAQ (reference sequence). V shed 6 bases and J shed 2 bases, with 13 bases lying between them. This CDR3 region has 14 residues. The CDR3 DNA follows: TGTGCCAGCAGAGACGGGGAAGTTAACACTGAAGCTTTCTTT. As protein: CASRDGEVNTEAFF.

The V and J genes are TRBV5-4 and TRBJ1-6, with D tentatively TRBD1 (6 bases). The CDR3 is made up of 15 amino acids. Looked up from germline, CDR1 is SGHNT and CDR2 is YYREEE (reference sequence). The ends were cut back, 3 bases at V and 3 bases at J, with 10 bases in the middle. This CDR3 reads CASSWRTDYNSPLHF. CDR3 sequence (DNA): TGTGCCAGCAGCTGGAGGACAGACTATAATTCACCCCTCCACTTT. The full variable domain, rest sourced from reference TRBV5-4 and TRBJ1-6, is ETGVTQSPTHLIKTRGQQVTLRCSSQSGHNTVSWYQQALGQGPQFIFQYYREEENGRGNFPPRFSGLQFPNYSSELNVNALELDDSALYLCASSWRTDYNSPLHFGNGTRLTVT.

This chain uses TRBV19 with TRBJ1-1, with D unresolved. The V end lost 5 bases, the J end lost 4 bases, and 11 bases lay between the germline ends. The CDR3 extends over 13 amino acids. CDR1 LNHDA and CDR2 SQIVND come from the germline V gene (reference sequence). CDR3 loop: CASSWARATEAFF. Here the CDR3 DNA reads TGTGCCAGTAGTTGGGCCCGGGCCACTGAAGCTTTCTTT.

This clone was seen once. The chain is built from TRBV7-9 and TRBJ2-5; D unclear. The V and J ends lost 2 bases and 9 bases respectively, with 7 bases between them. The length of the CDR3 is 11 residues. CDR1 is SEHNR, CDR2 FQNEAQ, per germline (reference sequence). CDR3 protein: CASSLSSAQYF. The CDR3 DNA reads as TGTGCCAGCAGCTTATCATCGGCCCAGTACTTC.